This T cell receptor (beta chain) was identified in a study of blood T cell repertoires in COVID-19. The overall study: The United States, Italy and Spain supplied acute and convalescent COVID-19 samples. T cells, B-cell-depleted T cells, or PBMCs supplied cDNA or gDNA.

In the original processing: Amplification of reference gene primers provided the estimated nucleated cell counts. TCRdb's table, derived via immunoSEQ multiplex PCR, lists solely in-frame clones and lacks some. For V, J and clone size, that table is used; D and trimming come from the DNA. The table records about 59,000 clones, roughly 80% of them present only once. Trimming took 5 bases from V and 6 from J, leaving 22 bases between them. Germline V CDR1 and CDR2: SGHAT, FQDESV (reference sequence). The CDR3 loop spans 16 amino acids. V and J are TRBV11-1 and TRBJ2-5, with D perhaps matching TRBD2 (5 bases). The sequence derives from a human donor in a cohort sampled during active COVID-19. The specimen sequenced was peripheral blood. The CDR3 coding sequence is TGTGCCAGCAGCCCTAAGGCCAGAGGGCTGATAAAGACCCAGTACTTC. Protein sequence: CASSPKARGLIKTQYF.